These 5 T cell receptor beta chains originate from one sample sequenced in a study of blood T cell repertoires in COVID-19. Profiling relied on immunoSEQ multiplex PCR, and the TCRdb table lists in-frame clones only, not all of them. The data contain approximately 500,000 clones, around 85% of them singletons. Specimen: peripheral blood. These receptors were collected from a human donor in a cohort sampled during active COVID-19.

The chain couples TRBV7-6 to TRBJ1-6; no reliable D call. The CDR3 is made up of 18 amino acids. V gave up 5 bases and J gave up 8 bases, with 25 bases separating them. The germline gives CDR1 SGHVS, CDR2 FNYEAQ. The CDR3 spells CASSLRIIVPGDYSPLHF. CDR3 coding DNA: TGTGCCAGCAGCCTACGGATTATCGTCCCCGGGGATTATTCACCCCTCCACTTT.

This clone was seen a single time. The gene calls are TRBV30 and TRBJ2-1, with 10 bases lining up with TRBD2. The CDR3 length is 14 residues. Unmatched junction bases numbered 7, after V lost 3 bases and J lost 8 bases. Germline V CDR1 and CDR2: GTSNPN, SVGIG (reference sequence). The CDR3 loop is CAWRSAGGPDEQFF. The CDR3 nucleotides are TGTGCCTGGAGGTCAGCGGGAGGGCCCGATGAGCAGTTCTTC.

This chain's CDR3 is CASSLRGGGEETQYF. The CDR3 nucleotides read TGTGCCAGCAGTTTAAGGGGCGGCGGGGAAGAGACCCAGTACTTC. The chain joins TRBV28 to TRBJ2-5; tentatively, D is TRBD2 (6 bases). The CDR3 extends over 15 amino acids. CDR1 is MDHEN and CDR2 is SYDVKM in the germline V gene. Trimming took 2 bases from V and 3 from J, leaving 13 bases between them.

The genes are TRBV11-2 and TRBJ2-1; 15 bases line up with TRBD2. The J segment lost 6 bases and the V segment lost 3 bases, leaving 3 bases of the junction unmatched. The CDR3 length is 16 residues. In germline, CDR1 is SGHAT, CDR2 FQNNGV. The CDR3: CASSFGLAGGSNEQFF. The CDR3 DNA sequence: TGTGCCAGCAGCTTTGGACTAGCGGGAGGGAGCAATGAGCAGTTCTTC.

This chain's CDR3 is CASSVMNTGELFF. The DNA of the CDR3 is TGCGCCAGCAGTGTAATGAACACCGGGGAGCTGTTTTTT. The chain couples TRBV10-1 to TRBJ2-2, with unresolved D. The CDR3 spans 13 residues. V shed 4 bases and J shed 1 base, with 4 bases lying between them. Germline values: CDR1 WNHNN, CDR2 SYGVQD (reference sequence).